A selection of T cell receptor beta chains follows, all from one sample in a study of OX40 agonist ivuxolimab in advanced cancers. Only in-frame clones appear in the TCRdb table, and some are missing; sequencing was by immunoSEQ multiplex PCR. The data contain about 58,000 clones, about 81% of them singletons. The sample here was CD4+ or CD8+ T cells sorted from blood, taken in a trial of the OX40 agonist ivuxolimab. These TCRs come from an adult with an advanced solid tumor such as melanoma, head and neck, liver or kidney cancer. The CDR3 runs from the conserved cysteine through the conserved F or W. The order of the fields is clone size, D gene, J gene, V gene, CDR3 DNA, CDR3 protein. A D gene is named only where the DNA matches it firmly. The listing skips clone size in some rows; elsewhere it reads once, few, many or a size class.

.	.	TRBJ2-3	TRBV27	TGTGCCAGCAGTTTTGCGGCGGCTACAAGCACAGATACGCAGTATTTT	CASSFAAATSTDTQYF
.	.	TRBJ1-3	TRBV6-1	TGTGCCAGCAGTGAGACGTGGGCTGGAAACACCATATATTTT	CASSETWAGNTIYF
few	TRBD1	TRBJ1-3	TRBV19	TGTGCCACCGGACAGGGGCCCGGAAACACCATATATTTT	CATGQGPGNTIYF
.	.	TRBJ1-1	TRBV6-6	TGTGCCAGCAGGGGGACCCACATGAACACTGAAGCTTTCTTT	CASRGTHMNTEAFF
.	TRBD1	TRBJ2-7	TRBV5-1	TGCGCCAGCAGCCCGGAGGGACAGGGTATTACCGAGCAGTACTTC	CASSPEGQGITEQYF
.	TRBD2	TRBJ2-3	TRBV5-1	TGCGCCAGCAGCTTGGTGGACACTAGCGGGACAGATACGCAGTATTTT	CASSLVDTSGTDTQYF
.	TRBD1	TRBJ2-2	TRBV10-3	TGTGCCAGCACAGGGGGTCGCACCGGGGAGCTGTTTTTT	CASTGGRTGELFF
.	.	TRBJ1-1	TRBV9	TGTGCCAGCAGCCTACAGGGTAACACTGAAGCTTTCTTT	CASSLQGNTEAFF
.	TRBD1	TRBJ2-7	TRBV6-1	TGTGCCAGCAGTGAAGCGAGGGACAGTCCCTACGAGCAGTACTTC	CASSEARDSPYEQYF
.	.	TRBJ1-5	TRBV7-9	TGTGCCAGCAGCTTAGCCAATGGCGCCCAGCATTTT	CASSLANGAQHF
.	TRBD1	TRBJ2-6	TRBV27	TGTGCCAGCAGTCGACAGGGGGCCGACTCTGGGGCCAACGTCCTGACTTTC	CASSRQGADSGANVLTF
few	.	TRBJ2-3	TRBV5-6	TGTGCCAGCAGCGTGAGAGATCCCACAGATACGCAGTATTTT	CASSVRDPTDTQYF
.	TRBD2	TRBJ2-5	TRBV2	TGTGCCAGCAGTGGAGGGCGGGGGTACCAAGAGACCCAGTACTTC	CASSGGRGYQETQYF
.	.	TRBJ1-1	TRBV21-1	TGTGCCAGCAGCTTAACAGGTCCTGGCACTGAAGCTTTCTTT	CASSLTGPGTEAFF